Sequencing of this TCR beta chain was carried out in a study of Graves' ophthalmopathy and Graves' hyperthyroidism. This clonotype showed up many times. Germline V gene sequence: CDR1 GTSNPN, CDR2 SVGIG (reference sequence). There are 13 residues in the CDR3. V lost 8 bases and J 5 bases, leaving 18 bases between the germline ends. TCR beta CDR3 regions were amplified from RNA transcripts. The first-round RT-PCR employed HTBI primers together with the Qiagen OneStep RT-PCR kit. A multiplex PCR was then performed as the second round. MiXCR, run by TCRdb on the multiplex PCR reads, gives a single entry per CDR3 protein. This sample has under 200,000 distinct CDR3 sequences, with over 35% found just once.

Sequenced input: peripheral blood. The chain has TRBV30 and TRBJ1-2; TRBD1 might be the D (5 bases). This receptor was identified in a woman between 40 and 50 years old with Graves' ophthalmopathy. The chain's CDR3 is CAGRDGASYGYTF. The CDR3 DNA is TGTGCCGGGCGGGACGGAGCATCTTATGGCTACACCTTC.